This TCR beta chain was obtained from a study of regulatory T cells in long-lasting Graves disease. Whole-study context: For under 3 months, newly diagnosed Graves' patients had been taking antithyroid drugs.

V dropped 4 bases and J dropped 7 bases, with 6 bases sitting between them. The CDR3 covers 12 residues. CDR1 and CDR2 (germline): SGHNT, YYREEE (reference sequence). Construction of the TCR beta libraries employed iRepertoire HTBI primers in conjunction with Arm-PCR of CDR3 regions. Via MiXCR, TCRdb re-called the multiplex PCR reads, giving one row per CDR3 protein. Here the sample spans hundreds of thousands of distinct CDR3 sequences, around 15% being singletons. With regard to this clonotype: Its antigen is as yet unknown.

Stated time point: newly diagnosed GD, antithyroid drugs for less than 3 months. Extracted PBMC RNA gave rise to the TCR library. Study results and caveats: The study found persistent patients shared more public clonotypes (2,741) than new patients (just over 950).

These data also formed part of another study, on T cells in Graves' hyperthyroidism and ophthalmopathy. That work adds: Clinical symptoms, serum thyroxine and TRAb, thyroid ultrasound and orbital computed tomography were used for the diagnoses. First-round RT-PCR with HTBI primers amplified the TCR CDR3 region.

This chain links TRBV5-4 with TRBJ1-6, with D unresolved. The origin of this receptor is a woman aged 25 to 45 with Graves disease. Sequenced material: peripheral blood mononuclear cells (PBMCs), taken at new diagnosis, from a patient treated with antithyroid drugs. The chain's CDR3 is CASSEKNSPLHF. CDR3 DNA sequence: TGTGCCAGCAGCGAAAAAAATTCACCCCTCCACTTT.